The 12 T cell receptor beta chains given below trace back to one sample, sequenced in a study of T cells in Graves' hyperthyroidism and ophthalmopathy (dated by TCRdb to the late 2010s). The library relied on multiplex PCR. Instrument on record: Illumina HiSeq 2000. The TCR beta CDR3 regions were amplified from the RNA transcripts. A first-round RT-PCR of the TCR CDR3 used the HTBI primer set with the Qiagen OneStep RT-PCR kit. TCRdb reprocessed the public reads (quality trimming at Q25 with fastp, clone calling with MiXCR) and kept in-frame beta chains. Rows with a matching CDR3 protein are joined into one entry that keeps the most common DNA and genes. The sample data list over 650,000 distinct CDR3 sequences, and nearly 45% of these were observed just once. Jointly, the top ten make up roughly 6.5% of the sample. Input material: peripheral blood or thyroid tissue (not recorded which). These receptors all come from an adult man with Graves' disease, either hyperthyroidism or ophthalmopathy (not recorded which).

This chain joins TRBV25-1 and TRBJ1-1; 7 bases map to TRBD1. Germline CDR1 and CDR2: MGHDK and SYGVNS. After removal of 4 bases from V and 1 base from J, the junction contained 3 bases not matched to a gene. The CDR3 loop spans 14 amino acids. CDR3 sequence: CASSVGGKNTEAFF. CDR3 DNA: TGTGCCAGCAGTGTAGGGGGCAAGAACACTGAAGCTTTCTTT.

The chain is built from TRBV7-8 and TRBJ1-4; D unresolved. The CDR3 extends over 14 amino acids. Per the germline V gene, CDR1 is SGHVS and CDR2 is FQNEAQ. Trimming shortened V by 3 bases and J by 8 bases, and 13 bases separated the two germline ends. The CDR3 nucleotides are TGTGCCAGCAGCTTCGGGCTTAATGAAGAAAAACTGTTTTTT. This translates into CASSFGLNEEKLFF.

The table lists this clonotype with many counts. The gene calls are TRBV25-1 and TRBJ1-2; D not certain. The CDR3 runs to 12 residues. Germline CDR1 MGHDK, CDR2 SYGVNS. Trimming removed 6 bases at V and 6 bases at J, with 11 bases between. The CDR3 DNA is TGTGCCAGCAGGGATATTTCTCATGGCTACACCTTC. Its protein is CASRDISHGYTF.

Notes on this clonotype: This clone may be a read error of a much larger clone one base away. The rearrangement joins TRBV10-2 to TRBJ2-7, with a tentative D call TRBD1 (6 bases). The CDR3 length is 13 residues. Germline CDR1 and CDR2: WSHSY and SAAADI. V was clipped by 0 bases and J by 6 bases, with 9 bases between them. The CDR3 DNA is TGCGCCAGCAGTGAGTCGGAAGGGGGCGAGCAGTACTTC. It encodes CASSESEGGEQYF.

The CDR3 protein is CAWSGIGDLAGNTIYF. Written as DNA, the CDR3 is TGTGCCTGGAGTGGTATCGGGGACTTGGCTGGAAACACCATATATTTT. This chain uses TRBV30 with TRBJ1-3, with D perhaps TRBD1 (5 bases). CDR3 length: 16 amino acids. The germline V gene has CDR1 GTSNPN and CDR2 SVGIG (reference sequence). The V gene lost 1 base and the J gene lost 2 bases, with 15 bases spanning the gap.

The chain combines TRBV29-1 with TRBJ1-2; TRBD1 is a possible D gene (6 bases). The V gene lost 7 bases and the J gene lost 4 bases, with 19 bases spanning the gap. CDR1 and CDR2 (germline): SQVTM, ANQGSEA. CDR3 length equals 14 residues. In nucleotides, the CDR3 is TGCAGCGCTCAAGCCGGGGGGCAAGGCTATGGCTACACCTTC. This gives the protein CSAQAGGQGYGYTF.

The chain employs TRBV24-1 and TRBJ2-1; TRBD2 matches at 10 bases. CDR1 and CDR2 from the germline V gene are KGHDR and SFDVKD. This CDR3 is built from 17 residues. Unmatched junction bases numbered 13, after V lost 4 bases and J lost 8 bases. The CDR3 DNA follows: TGTGCCACCAGTGAGAGTGGGTTTAGCGGGGGGAGCGATGAGCAGTTCTTC. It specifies CATSESGFSGGSDEQFF.

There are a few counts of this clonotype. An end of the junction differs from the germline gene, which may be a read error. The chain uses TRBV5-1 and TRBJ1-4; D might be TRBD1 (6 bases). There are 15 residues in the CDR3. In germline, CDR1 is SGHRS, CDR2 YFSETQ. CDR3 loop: CASSLAGQEKEKLFF. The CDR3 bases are TGTGCCAGCAGCTTGGCGGGACAAGAGAAGGAAAAACTGTTTTTT.

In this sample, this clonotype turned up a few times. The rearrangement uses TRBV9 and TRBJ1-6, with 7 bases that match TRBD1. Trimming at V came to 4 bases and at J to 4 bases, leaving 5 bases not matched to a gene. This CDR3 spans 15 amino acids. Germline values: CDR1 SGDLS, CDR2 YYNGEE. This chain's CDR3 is CASSFGTEYNSPLHF. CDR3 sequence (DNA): TGTGCCAGCAGCTTCGGGACAGAGTATAATTCACCCCTCCACTTT.

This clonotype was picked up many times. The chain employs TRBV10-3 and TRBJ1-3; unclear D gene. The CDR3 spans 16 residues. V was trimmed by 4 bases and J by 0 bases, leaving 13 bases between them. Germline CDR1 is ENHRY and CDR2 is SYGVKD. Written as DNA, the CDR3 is TGTGCCATCAGTGCAGGAGAATGGCCCTCTGGAAACACCATATATTTT. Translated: CAISAGEWPSGNTIYF.

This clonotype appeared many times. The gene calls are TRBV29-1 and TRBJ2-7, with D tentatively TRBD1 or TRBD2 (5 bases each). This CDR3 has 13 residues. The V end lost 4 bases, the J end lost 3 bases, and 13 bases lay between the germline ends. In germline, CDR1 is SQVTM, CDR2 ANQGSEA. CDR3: CSVGGASSYEQYF. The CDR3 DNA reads TGCAGCGTTGGAGGGGCTAGTAGCTACGAGCAGTACTTC.

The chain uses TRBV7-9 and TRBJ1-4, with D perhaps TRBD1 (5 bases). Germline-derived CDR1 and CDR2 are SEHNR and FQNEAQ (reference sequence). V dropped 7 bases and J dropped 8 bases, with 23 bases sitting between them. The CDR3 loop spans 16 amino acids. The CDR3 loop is CASIHWEGRLDEKLFF. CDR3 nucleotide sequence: TGTGCCAGCATCCACTGGGAGGGACGCCTGGACGAAAAACTGTTTTTT.